What follows describes a single T cell receptor beta chain. Its antigen is unknown. This sample is drawn from a study of vaccination and CD4 T cells after COVID-19. Study-wide context: Each convalescent patient was PCR positive for SARS-CoV-2 on nasal swab; 10 or so cases were mild and one severe. Convalescent cases consisted of six males and four females, of whom two were Hispanic. Investigators stimulated cells with overlapping spike peptides drawn from SARS-CoV-2, HCoV-NL63, HCoV-OC43 and HCoV-229E.

The Oncomine TCR Beta short-read assay was what sequenced the DNA obtained from cultured CD4+ T cells. TCRdb re-analysed the PCR reads in MiXCR, keeping a single row per CDR3 protein. The table shows approximately 12,000 distinct CDR3 sequences, with under 75% occurring only once. Germline lookup yields CDR1 SEHNR and CDR2 FQNEAQ (reference sequence). Trimming took off 5 bases at V and 0 bases at J, with 13 bases between the two ends. This CDR3 has 15 residues. Treatment specified: roughly nine-day PBMC culture with coronavirus spike peptide pools or control peptides (ViraFEST assay). PBMCs, plated at approximately 2 million per well, were grown in the presence of 9.5 to 10 IU/ml IL-2 and about 10 ug/ml peptide pools.

Sequencing was carried out using CD4+ T cells from blood, cultured in vitro. The genes are TRBV7-9 and TRBJ1-2; D remains unclear. The TCR was taken from a human donor who had recovered from COVID-19. The CDR3 here is CASSPWEVPNYGYTF. CDR3 in DNA: TGTGCCAGCAGCCCCTGGGAGGTCCCTAACTATGGCTACACCTTC.